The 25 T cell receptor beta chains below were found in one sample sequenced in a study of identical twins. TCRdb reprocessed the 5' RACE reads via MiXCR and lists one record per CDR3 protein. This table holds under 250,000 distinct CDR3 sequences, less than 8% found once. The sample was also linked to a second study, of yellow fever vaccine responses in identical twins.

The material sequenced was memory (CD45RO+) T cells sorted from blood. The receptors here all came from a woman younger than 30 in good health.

DNA of the CDR3: TGCGCCAGCAGCTTGGCGGCCAGCCTACCGAACACTGAAGCTTTCTTT. It specifies CASSLAASLPNTEAFF. The rearrangement links TRBV5-1 to TRBJ1-1, with no clear D. The CDR3 runs to 16 residues. Trimming stripped 0 bases from V and 1 base from J, with 13 bases between. Looked up from germline, CDR1 is SGHRS and CDR2 is YFSETQ.

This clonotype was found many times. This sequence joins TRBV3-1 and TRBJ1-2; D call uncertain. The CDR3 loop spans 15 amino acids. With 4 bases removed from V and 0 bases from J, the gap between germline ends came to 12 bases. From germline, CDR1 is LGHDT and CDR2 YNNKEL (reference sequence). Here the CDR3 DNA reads TGTGCCAGCAGCCCATGGATCGCCGCTAACTATGGCTACACCTTC. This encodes CASSPWIAANYGYTF. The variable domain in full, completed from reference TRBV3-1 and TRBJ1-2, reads DTAVSQTPKYLVTQMGNDKSIKCEQNLGHDTMYWYKQDSKKFLKIMFSYNNKELIINETVPNRFSPKSPDKAHLNLHINSLELGDSAVYFCASSPWIAANYGYTFGSGTRLTVV.

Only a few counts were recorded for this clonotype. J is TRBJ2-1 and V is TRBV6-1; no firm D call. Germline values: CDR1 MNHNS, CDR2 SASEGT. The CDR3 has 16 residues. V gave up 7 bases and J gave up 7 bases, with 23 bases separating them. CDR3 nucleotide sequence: TGTGCCAGCAACCCTAAAGGGTTAGACGGAACAAATGAGCAGTTCTTC. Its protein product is CASNPKGLDGTNEQFF.

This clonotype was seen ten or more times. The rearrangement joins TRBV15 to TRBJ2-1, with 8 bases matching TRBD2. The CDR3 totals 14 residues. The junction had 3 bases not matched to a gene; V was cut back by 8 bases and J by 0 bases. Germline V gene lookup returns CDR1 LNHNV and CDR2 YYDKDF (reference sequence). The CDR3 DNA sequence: TGTGCCACCTTAGCGGGGAACTCCTACAATGAGCAGTTCTTC. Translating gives CATLAGNSYNEQFF.

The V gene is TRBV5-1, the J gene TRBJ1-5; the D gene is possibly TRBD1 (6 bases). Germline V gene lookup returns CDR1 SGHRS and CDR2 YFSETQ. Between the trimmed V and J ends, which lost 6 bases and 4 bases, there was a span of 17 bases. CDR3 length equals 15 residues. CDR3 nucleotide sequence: TGCGCCAGCACCCTCCCGGGACACCGGAATCAGCCCCAGCATTTT. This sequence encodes CASTLPGHRNQPQHF.

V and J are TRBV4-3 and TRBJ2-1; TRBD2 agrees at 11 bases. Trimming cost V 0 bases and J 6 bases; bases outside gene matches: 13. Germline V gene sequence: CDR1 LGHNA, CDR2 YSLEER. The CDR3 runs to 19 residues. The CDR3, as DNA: TGCGCCAGCAGCCAAGAAGGACCCGGTAGCGGGAGGGGAACCAATGAGCAGTTCTTC. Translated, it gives CASSQEGPGSGRGTNEQFF.

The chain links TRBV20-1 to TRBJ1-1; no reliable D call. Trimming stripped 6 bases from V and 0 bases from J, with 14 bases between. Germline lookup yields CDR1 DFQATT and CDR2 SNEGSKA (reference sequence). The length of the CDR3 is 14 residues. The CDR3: CSAPGQVMNTEAFF. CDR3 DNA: TGCAGTGCCCCTGGGCAGGTCATGAACACTGAAGCTTTCTTT.

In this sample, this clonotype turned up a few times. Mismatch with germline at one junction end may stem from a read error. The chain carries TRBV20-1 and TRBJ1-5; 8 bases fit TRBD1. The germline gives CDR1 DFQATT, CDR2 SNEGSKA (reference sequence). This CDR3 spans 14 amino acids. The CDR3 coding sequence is TGCAGTGCTAGAGTGGACAGGGAAAATCATCCCCAGCATTTT. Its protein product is CSARVDRENHPQHF.

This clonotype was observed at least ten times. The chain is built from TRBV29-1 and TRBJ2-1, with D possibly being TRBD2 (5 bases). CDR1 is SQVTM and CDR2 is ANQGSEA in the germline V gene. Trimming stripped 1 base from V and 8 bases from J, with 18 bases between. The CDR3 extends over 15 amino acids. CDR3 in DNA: TGCAGCGTTGAAGCAACCCAACTAGGATCTGATGAGCAGTTCTTC. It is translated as CSVEATQLGSDEQFF.

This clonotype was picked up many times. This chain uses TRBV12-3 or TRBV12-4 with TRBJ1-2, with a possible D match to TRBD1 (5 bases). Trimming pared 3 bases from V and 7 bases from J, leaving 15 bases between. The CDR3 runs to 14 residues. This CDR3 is CASSFVKGPRGYTF. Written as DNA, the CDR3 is TGTGCCAGCAGTTTCGTGAAGGGGCCTCGTGGCTACACCTTC.

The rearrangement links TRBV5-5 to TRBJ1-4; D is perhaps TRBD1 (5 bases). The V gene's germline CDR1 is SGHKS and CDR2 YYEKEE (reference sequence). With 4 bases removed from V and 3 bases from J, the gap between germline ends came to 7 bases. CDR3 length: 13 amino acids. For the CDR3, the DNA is TGTGCCAGCAGCACGGGACCTAATGAAAAACTGTTTTTT. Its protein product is CASSTGPNEKLFF.

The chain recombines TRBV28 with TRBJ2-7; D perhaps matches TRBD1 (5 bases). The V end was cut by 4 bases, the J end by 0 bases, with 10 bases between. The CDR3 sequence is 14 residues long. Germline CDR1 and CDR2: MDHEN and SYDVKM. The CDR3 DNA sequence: TGTGCCAGCAGTTCCCCAGGGCTCTCCTACGAGCAGTACTTC. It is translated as CASSSPGLSYEQYF.

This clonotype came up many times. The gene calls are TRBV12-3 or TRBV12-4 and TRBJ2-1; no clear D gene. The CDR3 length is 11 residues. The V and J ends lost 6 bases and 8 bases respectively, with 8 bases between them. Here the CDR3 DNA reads TGTGCCAGCAGCTTTGCCTATGAGCAGTTCTTC. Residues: CASSFAYEQFF.

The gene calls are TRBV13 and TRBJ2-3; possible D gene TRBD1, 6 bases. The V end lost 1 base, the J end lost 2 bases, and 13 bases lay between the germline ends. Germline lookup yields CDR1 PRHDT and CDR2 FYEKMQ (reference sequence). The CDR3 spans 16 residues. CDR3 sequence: CASSLAGQVTTDTQYF. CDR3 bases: TGTGCCAGCAGCTTAGCGGGACAAGTAACCACAGATACGCAGTATTTT.

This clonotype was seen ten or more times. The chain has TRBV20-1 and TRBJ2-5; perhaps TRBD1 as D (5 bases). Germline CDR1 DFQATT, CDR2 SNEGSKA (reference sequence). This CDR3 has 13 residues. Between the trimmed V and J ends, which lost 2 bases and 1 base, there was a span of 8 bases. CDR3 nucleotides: TGCAGTGCTAGATGGGGCGGCCAAGAGACCCAGTACTTC. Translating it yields CSARWGGQETQYF.

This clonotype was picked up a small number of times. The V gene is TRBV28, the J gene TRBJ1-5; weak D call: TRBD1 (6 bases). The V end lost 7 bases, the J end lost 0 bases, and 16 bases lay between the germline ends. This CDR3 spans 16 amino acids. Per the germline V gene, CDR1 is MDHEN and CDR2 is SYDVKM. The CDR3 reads CASTPAQGTSNQPQHF. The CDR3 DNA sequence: TGTGCCAGCACCCCCGCTCAGGGGACTAGCAATCAGCCCCAGCATTTT.

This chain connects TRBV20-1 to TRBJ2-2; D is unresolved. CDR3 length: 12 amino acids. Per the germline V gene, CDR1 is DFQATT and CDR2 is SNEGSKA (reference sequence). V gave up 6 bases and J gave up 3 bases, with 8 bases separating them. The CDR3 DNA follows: TGCAGTGCCCGACGAGACACCGGGGAGCTGTTTTTT. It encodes CSARRDTGELFF.

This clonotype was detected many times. Written as DNA, the CDR3 is TGTGCCAGCAGCTACTCCCCCGGGACGAGCTCCTACAATGAGCAGTTCTTC. Amino acid sequence: CASSYSPGTSSYNEQFF. The rearrangement uses TRBV7-9 and TRBJ2-1; the D call may be TRBD1 or TRBD2 (5 bases each). This CDR3 has 17 amino acids. Trimming shortened V by 4 bases and J by 0 bases, and 16 bases separated the two germline ends. Germline V gene sequence: CDR1 SEHNR, CDR2 FQNEAQ (reference sequence).

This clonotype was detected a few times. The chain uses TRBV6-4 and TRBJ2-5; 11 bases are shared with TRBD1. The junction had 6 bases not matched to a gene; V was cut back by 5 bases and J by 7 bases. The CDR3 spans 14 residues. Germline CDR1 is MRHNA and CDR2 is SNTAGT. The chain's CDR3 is CASSTGQGAATQYF. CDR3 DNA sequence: TGTGCCAGCAGTACCGGACAGGGGGCAGCGACCCAGTACTTC.

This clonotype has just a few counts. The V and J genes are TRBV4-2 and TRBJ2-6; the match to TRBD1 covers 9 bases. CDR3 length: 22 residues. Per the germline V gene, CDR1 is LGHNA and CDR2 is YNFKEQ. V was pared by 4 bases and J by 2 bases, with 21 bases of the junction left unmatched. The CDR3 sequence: CASSLASTGTGSSMAGANVLTF. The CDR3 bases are TGTGCCAGCAGCCTAGCTTCTACCGGGACAGGGAGTTCTATGGCTGGGGCCAACGTCCTGACTTTC.

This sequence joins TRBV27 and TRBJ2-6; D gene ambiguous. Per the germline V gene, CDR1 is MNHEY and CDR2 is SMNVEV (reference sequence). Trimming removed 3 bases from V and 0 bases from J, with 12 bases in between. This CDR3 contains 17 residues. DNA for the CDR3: TGTGCCAGCAGTTTCCAGAGTAGATCCTCTGGGGCCAACGTCCTGACTTTC. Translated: CASSFQSRSSGANVLTF.

CDR3 nucleotide sequence: TGTGCCAGCAGTTACGCTGGGGCAACGGGGACTGAAGCTTTCTTT. Protein sequence: CASSYAGATGTEAFF. This chain uses TRBV6-5 with TRBJ1-1; D perhaps matches TRBD1 (5 bases). Trimming shortened V by 2 bases and J by 5 bases, and 15 bases separated the two germline ends. This CDR3 comprises 15 residues. Germline V gene lookup returns CDR1 MNHEY and CDR2 SVGAGI.

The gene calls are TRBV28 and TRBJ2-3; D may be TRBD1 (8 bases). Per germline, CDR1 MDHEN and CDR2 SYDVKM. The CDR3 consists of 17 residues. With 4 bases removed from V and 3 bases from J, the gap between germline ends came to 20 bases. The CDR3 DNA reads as TGTGCCAGCAGTTACAGTCTTGGACAGGGAGGGACAGATACGCAGTATTTT. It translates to CASSYSLGQGGTDTQYF.

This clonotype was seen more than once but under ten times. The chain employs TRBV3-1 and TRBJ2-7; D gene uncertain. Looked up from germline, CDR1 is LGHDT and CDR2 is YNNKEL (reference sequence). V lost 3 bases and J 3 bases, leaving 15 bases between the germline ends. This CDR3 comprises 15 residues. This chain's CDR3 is CASSQVPDGLYEQYF. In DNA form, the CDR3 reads TGTGCCAGCAGCCAGGTCCCAGACGGCCTCTACGAGCAGTACTTC.

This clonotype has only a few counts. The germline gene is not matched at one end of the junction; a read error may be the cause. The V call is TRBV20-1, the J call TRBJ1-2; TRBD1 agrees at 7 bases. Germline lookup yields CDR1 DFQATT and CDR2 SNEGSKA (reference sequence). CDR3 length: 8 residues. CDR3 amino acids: CSADRAPF. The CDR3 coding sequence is TGCAGTGCTGACAGGGCGCCCTTC.